These T cell receptor beta chains were read from a single sample in a study of blood T cell repertoires in COVID-19. Assay used: immunoSEQ multiplex PCR; TCRdb lists only in-frame clones, some missing. The table records about 310,000 clones, roughly 87% of them present only once. Source material: peripheral blood. The receptors derive from a man between 18 and 35 years old with active or convalescent COVID-19. Both conserved end residues are part of each CDR3. D genes are given only for firm matches. Not all rows give a size; the values are once, few, many and, for expanded clones, a class.

J gene,V gene,clone size,D gene,CDR3 DNA,CDR3 protein
TRBJ2-1,TRBV10-3,-,-,TGTGCCATCTCAAGAGGGGGGGGGCTCTACAATGAGCAGTTCTTC,CAISRGGGLYNEQFF
TRBJ2-2,TRBV4-3,-,TRBD1,TGCGCCAGCAGCCAAACCCCTAGGACAGGGGAATACACCGGGGAGCTGTTTTTT,CASSQTPRTGEYTGELFF
TRBJ2-1,TRBV6-5,-,TRBD1,TGTGCCAGCAGTTCTCCCTACGGGACAGGGGGAGATGAGCAGTTCTTC,CASSSPYGTGGDEQFF
TRBJ2-7,TRBV7-9,-,-,TGTGCCAGCAGCTTAGCAGCCGACAGCCTAGGGGGCTACGAGCAGTACTTC,CASSLAADSLGGYEQYF
TRBJ1-4,TRBV6-5,-,-,TGTGCCAGCAGACGAGGGCGGGGTGAAAAACTGTTTTTT,CASRRGRGEKLFF
TRBJ2-1,TRBV28,-,TRBD2,TGTGCCAGCAGTTTGCGGACTAGCGGGTTGTACAATGAGCAGTTCTTC,CASSLRTSGLYNEQFF
TRBJ1-3,TRBV15,few,-,TGTGCCACGGGCGAGGGAAGCTCTGGAAACACCATATATTTT,CATGEGSSGNTIYF
TRBJ2-2,TRBV10-1,-,-,TGCGCCAGCAGTGAGTCGGGGACTGGGGAGCTGTTTTTT,CASSESGTGELFF
TRBJ2-7,TRBV14,once,-,TGTGCCAGCAGCCGAGAAATTGCTAGGGAGCAGTACTTC,CASSREIAREQYF
TRBJ2-7,TRBV5-4,-,TRBD2,TGTGCCAGCAGCTGGTACCTAGCGGACCTGCCTCGGGAGCAGTACTTC,CASSWYLADLPREQYF
TRBJ2-4,TRBV2,-,TRBD1,TGTGCCAGCTCGGACAGGGGATCCCTAAGGTGGGCCAAAAACATTCAGTACTTC,CASSDRGSLRWAKNIQYF